These T cell receptor beta chains were read from a single sample in a study of T cell responses to AZD1222 COVID-19 vaccine. Clones were read by immunoSEQ multiplex PCR, and TCRdb kept only the in-frame ones, dropping some. The sample shows about 120,000 clones, around 92% of them seen only once. This sample comprised peripheral blood, obtained on day 0 of AZD1222 vaccination. The origin of the receptors is an adult in good health. The CDR3 runs from the conserved cysteine through the conserved F or W. The D gene is left open where the match is weak. Where a row states a size, it is once, few, many or the class of an expanded clone; other rows omit it.

V gene	J gene	clone size	D gene	CDR3 DNA	CDR3 protein
TRBV4-3	TRBJ1-2	.	.	TGCGCCAGCAGCCAAGACGGGCTGGTCGCTGGCTACACCTTC	CASSQDGLVAGYTF
TRBV7-6	TRBJ1-1	once	.	TGTGCCACCAAGATTGGAGGCGAAACTGAAGCTTTCTTT	CATKIGGETEAFF
TRBV7-6	TRBJ2-6	once	TRBD1	TGTGCCAGCAGCTCCAACGGACAGGGTACTGGGGCCAACGTCCTGACTTTC	CASSSNGQGTGANVLTF
TRBV7-8	TRBJ1-1	.	.	TGTGCCAGCAGCCTCCCACCGTCGGCGGACACTGAAGCTTTCTTT	CASSLPPSADTEAFF
TRBV4-1	TRBJ1-4	once	.	TGCGCCAGCAGCCAAGACAGGGGTAGCTTTGATGAAAAACTGTTTTTT	CASSQDRGSFDEKLFF
TRBV6-2/TRBV6-3	TRBJ2-3	.	.	TGTGCCAGCAGTTCCAGTCAGCGCTTTGGGAATACGCAGTATTTT	CASSSSQRFGNTQYF
TRBV6-5	TRBJ1-3	.	.	TGTGCCAGCGGCGCGGGAGGAAATGCTGGAAACACCATATATTTT	CASGAGGNAGNTIYF
TRBV30	TRBJ2-2	.	.	TGTGCCTGGAGTGTAGACGGGGAGCTGTTTTTT	CAWSVDGELFF
TRBV4-3	TRBJ2-2	once	.	TGCGCCAGCAGCCAAGATCGGGGTCTCACCGGGGAGCTGTTTTTT	CASSQDRGLTGELFF
TRBV6-2/TRBV6-3	TRBJ2-7	.	.	TGTGCCAGCAGTAATCGGAATGGGCTCGAGCAGTACTTC	CASSNRNGLEQYF
TRBV11-2	TRBJ2-7	.	.	TGTGCCAGCAGCTTAGCACCCCCCGCCGCCTACGAGCAGTACTTC	CASSLAPPAAYEQYF
TRBV6-2/TRBV6-3	TRBJ1-1	.	TRBD1	TGTGCCAGCAGTTATGAGGGGGCAAGAACTGAAGCTTTCTTT	CASSYEGARTEAFF
TRBV21-1	TRBJ1-4	.	.	TGTGCCAGCAGCAAATGGGAGAGAGAGCCCCTCTGGGGCCTCCTGACGGAAAGTCTGTTTTTT	CASSKWEREPLWGLLTESLFF
TRBV6-5	TRBJ2-1	once	TRBD2	TGTGCCAGCAGTAAACCGGCGGGGGGGGTTAATGAGCAGTTCTTC	CASSKPAGGVNEQFF
TRBV27	TRBJ2-3	.	.	TGTGCCAGCAGTTTTGCCCCGGGCACAGATACGCAGTATTTT	CASSFAPGTDTQYF
TRBV19	TRBJ1-1	.	TRBD1	TGTGCCAGTAGGCTAGACAGGGGCACTGAAGCTTTCTTT	CASRLDRGTEAFF
TRBV27	TRBJ1-3	.	.	TGTGCCAGCGGGGTGAGGTCTGGAAACACCATATATTTT	CASGVRSGNTIYF
TRBV3-1/TRBV3-2	TRBJ2-7	.	.	TGTGCCAGCAGCCAAGATGCGATCCCATACGAGCAGTACTTC	CASSQDAIPYEQYF
TRBV28	TRBJ1-5	.	.	TGTGCCAGCAGTTCGGGGGCTGGGGGCAATCAGCCCCAGCATTTT	CASSSGAGGNQPQHF
TRBV6-5	TRBJ1-5	.	.	TGTGCCAGCAACAACATGGACAGAGATCAGCCCCAGCATTTT	CASNNMDRDQPQHF
TRBV5-1	TRBJ2-5	.	TRBD1	TGCGCCAGCAGCCAGGGACAGGGGAGGGAGACCCAGTACTTC	CASSQGQGRETQYF
TRBV9	TRBJ2-1	.	.	TGTGCCAGCAGCCCCACTAGCAACTCCTACAATGAGCAGTTCTTC	CASSPTSNSYNEQFF
TRBV9	TRBJ1-2	.	TRBD1	TGTGCCAGCAGCGTAGAGGGACAGCTCTATGGCTACACCTTC	CASSVEGQLYGYTF
TRBV7-6	TRBJ2-7	.	.	TGTGCCAGCAGCTTAGATCCTCCTAGAAAGGGGGCGGGAGCCTCCTCCTACGAGCAGTACTTC	CASSLDPPRKGAGASSYEQYF
TRBV5-4	TRBJ2-5	once	TRBD1	TGTGCCAGCAGCTGGGACAGGGGCGGGCCCCAGTACTTC	CASSWDRGGPQYF
TRBV4-3	TRBJ1-5	once	.	TGCGCCAGCAGCCAAGATCGCAGCACGCTTAGGCCCCAGCATTTT	CASSQDRSTLRPQHF
TRBV7-8	TRBJ2-7	.	.	TGTGCCAGCAGCTTTTTTTCCGAGGGCGAGCAGTACTTC	CASSFFSEGEQYF
TRBV19	TRBJ2-3	few	TRBD1	TGTGCCAGTAGTAACCCTCGGACAGGTAGCACAGATACGCAGTATTTT	CASSNPRTGSTDTQYF
TRBV4-1	TRBJ2-7	.	TRBD2	TGCGCCAGCAGCCAAGGGCCGTTCGGCGGGAGTGACTTC	CASSQGPFGGSDF
TRBV3-1/TRBV3-2	TRBJ1-1	.	.	TGTGCCAGCAGCCCCCGGGACTCGGGGGGAACTGAAGCTTTCTTT	CASSPRDSGGTEAFF
TRBV10-1	TRBJ1-1	.	.	TGCGCCAGCAGTGAAGGCACTGAAGCTTTCTTT	CASSEGTEAFF
TRBV10-1	TRBJ2-1	.	.	TGCGCCAGCAGTGAGTCGGGGCCCGGCAATGAGCAGTTCTTC	CASSESGPGNEQFF
TRBV28	TRBJ1-2	.	.	TGTGCCAGCAGTAATCCCAGGGCTATTTCTCTCGGCTACACCTTC	CASSNPRAISLGYTF
TRBV19	TRBJ1-2	.	TRBD1	TGTGCCAGTAGTTTGACAGGGGGCCTGGGCTACACCTTC	CASSLTGGLGYTF
TRBV6-2/TRBV6-3	TRBJ1-1	.	TRBD1	TGTGCCAGCAGTTTTGCGGGACAGCGAGTCACTGAAGCTTTCTTT	CASSFAGQRVTEAFF
TRBV2	TRBJ2-2	.	.	TGTGCCAGCAGCCCTGGCGGGGCCGGGGAGCTGTTTTTT	CASSPGGAGELFF
TRBV30	TRBJ2-7	.	TRBD1	TGTGCCTGGAGCGACAGGGGACCCCCCTACGAGCAGTACTTC	CAWSDRGPPYEQYF
TRBV3-1/TRBV3-2	TRBJ2-1	.	.	TGTGCCAGCAGCCAAGAGACCGTCCGGGGGTCCTACAATGAGCAGTTCTTC	CASSQETVRGSYNEQFF
TRBV28	TRBJ1-5	.	.	TGTGCCAGCACCGCGTATTTGGATCAGCCCCAGCATTTT	CASTAYLDQPQHF
TRBV13	TRBJ2-1	.	TRBD2	TGTGCCAGCAGCTCCCCCAGCGGGGGGGACAATGAGCAGTTCTTC	CASSSPSGGDNEQFF
TRBV7-6	TRBJ1-1	.	.	TGTGCCAGCAGCGACAGCACTGAAGCTTTCTTT	CASSDSTEAFF